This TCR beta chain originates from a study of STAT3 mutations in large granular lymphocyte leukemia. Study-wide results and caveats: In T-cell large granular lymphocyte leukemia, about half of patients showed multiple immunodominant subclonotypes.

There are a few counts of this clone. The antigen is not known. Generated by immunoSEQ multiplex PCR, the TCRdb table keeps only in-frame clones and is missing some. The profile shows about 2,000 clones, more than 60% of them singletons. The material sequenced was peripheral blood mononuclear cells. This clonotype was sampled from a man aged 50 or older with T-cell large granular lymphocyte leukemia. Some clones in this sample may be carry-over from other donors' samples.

The CDR3 DNA sequence: TGTGCCAGCAGCCAAGCTGGTAGCGGGAGTCTCTACGAGCAGTACTTC. Translating gives CASSQAGSGSLYEQYF. The chain uses TRBV14 and TRBJ2-7, with TRBD2 matching over 9 bases. Germline CDR1 and CDR2: SGHDN and FVKESK. Unmatched junction bases numbered 7, after V lost 1 base and J lost 3 bases. This CDR3 is built from 16 residues.